A selection of T cell receptor beta chains follows, all from one sample in a study of beta chain features in type 1 diabetes. TCRdb's copy holds only in-frame clones and misses some; the assay was immunoSEQ multiplex PCR. The table shows 400,000 to 600,000 clones, with around 28% occurring only once. Sequencing input: naive CD4+ T cells from blood. These receptors all stem from a man between 18 and 35 years old in good health. Both conserved end residues are trimmed from each CDR3.

V gene: TRBV9; CDR3 length: 12; CDR3 protein: ASSARGVPETQY
V gene: TRBV1; CDR3 length: 14; CDR3 protein: TSSRHRDRGDQTQY
V gene: TRBV2; CDR3 length: 13; CDR3 protein: ASSVVAGAYNEQF
V gene: TRBV2; CDR3 length: 11; CDR3 protein: ASSESGFETQY
V gene: TRBV30; CDR3 length: 12; CDR3 protein: AWRKRALDTEAF
V gene: TRBV25-1; CDR3 length: 12; CDR3 protein: ASSRQGPTGELF
V gene: TRBV6-6; CDR3 length: 9; CDR3 protein: ASSRQYEQY
V gene: TRBV14; CDR3 length: 11; CDR3 protein: ASSPAFWTEAF
V gene: TRBV5-1; CDR3 length: 11; CDR3 protein: ASSAQQNYGYT
V gene: TRBV5-6; CDR3 length: 14; CDR3 protein: ASSTRTGGFYNEQF
V gene: TRBV25-1; CDR3 length: 10; CDR3 protein: ASSSPEWGYT
V gene: TRBV7-2; CDR3 length: 11; CDR3 protein: ASSRSAGETQY
V gene: TRBV18; CDR3 length: 13; CDR3 protein: ASSFGQDRYQPQH
V gene: TRBV30; CDR3 length: 12; CDR3 protein: AWSRTGGTDTQY
V gene: TRBV29-1; CDR3 length: 13; CDR3 protein: SAEVAGKNPGELF
V gene: TRBV5-1; CDR3 length: 12; CDR3 protein: ASSLYSGANVLT
V gene: TRBV7-9; CDR3 length: 12; CDR3 protein: ANADRAGTGELF
V gene: TRBV10-3; CDR3 length: 11; CDR3 protein: AIRETETDTQY
V gene: TRBV18; CDR3 length: 12; CDR3 protein: ASSPGQLSYEQY
V gene: TRBV10-3; CDR3 length: 11; CDR3 protein: AISVGFTDTQY